This T cell receptor beta chain emerged from a study of control samples from healthy donors and cancer patients (dated by TCRdb to 2019 to 2021). Reading the germline V gene gives CDR1 SGHNT and CDR2 YENEEA. V trim: 0 bases; J trim: 1 base; unmatched bases: 9. The cysteine opens and the phenylalanine closes a CDR3 of 18 amino acids. Only the CDR3 region is kept as DNA, spanning 54 bases read in frame from base 1. Library preparation employed the immunoSEQ multiplex PCR assay. TCRdb re-hosts the immuneACCESS table, in-frame sequences only. Its copies lack some clones; in the studies checked, an unresolved V gene accounts for under half of them, and the cause for the rest is not known. This sample lists roughly 150,000 clones; roughly 89% were detected once. Around 4.9% of the sample belongs to the ten largest clones. Worth noting for this clone: Its antigen remains unidentified. Nothing much larger sits one base from this clone, and base qualities are not available.

This clonotype was sampled from a man between 25 and 39 years old in good health. The chain was built from TRBV11-3 and TRBJ2-7; 10 junctional bases match TRBD1. The sequencing sample was made of blood. The DNA sequence reads TGTGCCAGCAGCTTAGAGCCCCTGTGGGACAGGGGATCCTACGAGCAGTACTTC. This sequence encodes CASSLEPLWDRGSYEQYF.